The T cell receptor (beta chain) described here comes from a study of chemoradiotherapy in HPV16-positive cancers. Turning to the study itself: Candidate HPV-specific clones and shared TCR motifs came from a couple of HPV16-positive patients.

Germline values: CDR1 SGDLS, CDR2 YYNGEE. The CDR3 has 14 residues. The V and J ends lost 0 bases and 7 bases respectively, with 13 bases between them. Clones were read by immunoSEQ multiplex PCR, and TCRdb kept only the in-frame ones, dropping some. The sample yields under 15,000 clones, around 66% seen once. Repeated repertoire sampling spanned the course of chemoradiotherapy. This TCR derives from a human donor with HPV-associated anogenital cancer. This specimen was acquired from a patient who underwent chemoradiotherapy. This sequence joins TRBV9 and TRBJ1-2, with a weak D call TRBD1 (6 bases). CDR3 in amino acids: CASSVDRQGTGYTF. The DNA of the CDR3 is TGTGCCAGCAGCGTAGATCGGCAGGGGACTGGCTACACCTTC.